This TCR beta chain appears in the sequencing data of a study of early T cells in non-severe SARS-CoV-2 infection. V trimming: 10 bases; J trimming: 0 bases; junction bases outside the gene matches: 7. The CDR3 runs to 17 residues. In germline, CDR1 is ENHRY, CDR2 SYGVKD. Study conclusions and caveats: The study's VDJdb matching favored anti-spike CD8 responses and missed private and CD4 specificities.

As part of library construction, unique molecular identifiers were attached to individual cDNA molecules. Each CDR3 protein is one row after TCRdb ran MiXCR on the 5' RACE reads. Among about 90,000 distinct CDR3 sequences listed, approximately 12% were seen once. This clonotype was detected ten times or more. What it recognizes is unknown. The chain carries TRBV10-3 and TRBJ2-2, with 14 nucleotides matching TRBD2. Sequencing used whole blood, obtained at baseline. The sequence derives from an adult who was a healthcare worker with PCR-confirmed SARS-CoV-2 infection or an uninfected control (not recorded which). CDR3 sequence: CATGTSGSKSNTGELFF. The CDR3 DNA reads as TGTGCCACCGGGACTAGCGGGAGTAAATCGAACACCGGGGAGCTGTTTTTT.